Each of the 4 T cell receptor beta chains below was sequenced from the same sample in a study of blood T cell repertoires in COVID-19. Generated by immunoSEQ multiplex PCR, the TCRdb table keeps only in-frame clones and is missing some. There are approximately 160,000 clones in the sample; roughly 84% occur only once, and around 8.1% lies in the top ten. The sequenced material came from peripheral blood. Receptors were obtained from a woman aged 55-70 years with COVID-19, enrolled during active disease.

This clone was seen once. The chain couples TRBV19 to TRBJ1-2, with D possibly matching TRBD1 (5 bases). Germline loops: CDR1 LNHDA, CDR2 SQIVND (reference sequence). Trimming took off 3 bases at V and 1 base at J, with 9 bases between the two ends. CDR3 length equals 14 residues. The CDR3 nucleotides read TGTGCCAGTAGTATGGGGCCTTATAACTATGGCTACACCTTC. Its translation is CASSMGPYNYGYTF.

The chain couples TRBV5-8 to TRBJ1-2, with 9 bases that match TRBD1. The CDR3 runs 12 residues. Germline V gene data show CDR1 as SGHTS and CDR2 as YDEGEE. Trimming cost V 3 bases and J 10 bases; bases outside gene matches: 4. The CDR3 sequence is CASSSRDRDYTF. The DNA of the CDR3 is TGTGCCAGCAGCTCCCGGGACAGGGACTACACCTTC.

The DNA of the CDR3 is TGTGCCAGCAGCCCCGGGAGCTCCTACAATGAGCAGTTCTTC. The encoded protein is CASSPGSSYNEQFF. This chain uses TRBV4-2 with TRBJ2-1; a possible D gene is TRBD2 (6 bases). Germline CDR1 LGHNA, CDR2 YNFKEQ. V lost 4 bases, J lost 0 bases, and 7 bases lay in between. The CDR3 is 14 amino acids.

The V and J genes are TRBV7-9 and TRBJ1-3; TRBD1 agrees at 7 bases. The germline CDR1 and CDR2 sequences are SEHNR and FQNEAQ (reference sequence). The CDR3 runs 16 residues. With V trimmed by 2 bases and J by 2 bases, 6 bases remained unmatched. In DNA form, the CDR3 reads TGTGCCAGCAGCTTACCTACAGGGGCGGCTGGAAACACCATATATTTT. It codes for CASSLPTGAAGNTIYF.